Below, 21 T cell receptor beta chains from the same sample are listed, as sequenced in a study of blood T cells in healthy people across ages. A second PCR of about 7 to 11 cycles used a sample-barcoded 5' primer and a J-beta primer mix. TCRdb recomputed calls from the 5' RACE reads with MiXCR, one row per CDR3 protein. Among around 580,000 distinct CDR3 sequences listed, less than 60% were seen once. Sequenced input: blood. The receptor set was obtained from a man of 80 years or more in good health.

In regard to this clonotype: A read error may explain this, as a much larger clone is one base away. The gene calls are TRBV6-6 and TRBJ2-3, with TRBD1 matching 7 bases. This CDR3 region has 16 residues. Germline CDR1 reads MNHNY; CDR2 reads SVGAGI (reference sequence). Trimming at V came to 2 bases and at J to 1 base, leaving 6 bases not matched to a gene. DNA of the CDR3: TGTGCCAGCAGTTACCGACAGGGCGCAGGCACAGATACGCAGTATTTT. This encodes CASSYRQGAGTDTQYF.

The chain employs TRBV28 and TRBJ2-7; possible D gene TRBD2, 5 bases. The length of the CDR3 is 13 residues. Germline CDR1 and CDR2: MDHEN and SYDVKM. The germline V and J ends were trimmed by 5 bases and 7 bases, with 15 bases remaining between them. This CDR3 is CASSRERVREQYF. CDR3 nucleotide sequence: TGTGCCAGCAGTCGAGAGAGGGTGAGAGAGCAGTACTTC.

As regards this clonotype: One end of the junction is discordant with germline, which a read error may explain. The V gene is TRBV12-3 or TRBV12-4, the J gene TRBJ2-7, with TRBD1 as a possible D gene (5 bases). The CDR3 sequence is 14 residues long. The CDR3 sequence: CASSRSTVTYGQYF. CDR3 bases: TGTGCCAGCAGCAGATCGACAGTTACCTACGGGCAGTACTTC.

The V and J genes are TRBV5-1 and TRBJ2-3, with 7 positions matching TRBD2. Trimming took 9 bases from V and 6 from J; bases not matched to a gene: 13. The length of the CDR3 is 14 residues. Per the germline V gene, CDR1 is SGHRS and CDR2 is YFSETQ. The CDR3 loop reads CANRLDGRPDTQYF. The CDR3 nucleotides are TGCGCCAACAGACTAGACGGGAGGCCCGATACGCAGTATTTT.

V gene TRBV6-4 combines with J gene TRBJ2-3; D is perhaps TRBD2 (7 bases). There are 19 residues in the CDR3. Trimming pared 8 bases from V and 7 bases from J, leaving 34 bases between. Germline-derived CDR1 and CDR2 are MRHNA and SNTAGT. The DNA for the CDR3 is TGTGCCAGCTACCTAGGGGCAGGGGCCGGGGGGACTTCCCCTTATACGCAGTATTTT. Protein: CASYLGAGAGGTSPYTQYF.

The chain couples TRBV5-6 to TRBJ1-1; D is unclear. V was trimmed by 5 bases and J by 0 bases, leaving 11 bases between them. The germline CDR1 and CDR2 sequences are SGHDT and YYEEEE. The CDR3 is 14 residues long. The CDR3 nucleotides read TGTGCCAGCAGGCTTGGGCGGCTGAACACTGAAGCTTTCTTT. This sequence encodes CASRLGRLNTEAFF.

This clonotype was detected ten times or more. The chain has TRBV13 and TRBJ1-6, with D unresolved. V gave up 6 bases and J gave up 4 bases, with 13 bases separating them. Germline CDR1 is PRHDT and CDR2 is FYEKMQ (reference sequence). This CDR3 has 15 amino acids. The CDR3 sequence: CASRQKGGYNSPLHF. The CDR3 DNA follows: TGTGCCAGCAGACAAAAGGGCGGTTATAATTCACCCCTCCACTTT.

The gene calls are TRBV6-2 or TRBV6-3 and TRBJ2-5, with D unresolved. Trimming left V 3 bases short and J 4 bases short, with 18 bases between. The CDR3 sequence is 16 residues long. Germline CDR1 MNHEY, CDR2 SVGEGT. CDR3 sequence reads: CASSYPAISGGETQYF. CDR3 sequence (DNA): TGTGCCAGCAGTTATCCGGCCATCTCCGGTGGAGAGACCCAGTACTTC.

The V and J genes are TRBV6-2 or TRBV6-3 and TRBJ2-1, with 8 positions matching TRBD2. The germline CDR1 and CDR2 sequences are MNHEY and SVGEGT. The CDR3 is 16 residues long. The V gene end was trimmed by 5 bases and the J gene end by 0 bases; junction bases not matched to a gene: 6. CDR3 coding DNA: TGTGCCAGCAGTACCCCGGGACTAGGCTCCTACAATGAGCAGTTCTTC. Its protein product is CASSTPGLGSYNEQFF.

The V call is TRBV20-1, the J call TRBJ1-5; D not certain. Between the trimmed V and J ends, which lost 3 bases and 4 bases, there was a span of 13 bases. This CDR3 is 14 amino acids long. CDR1 is DFQATT, CDR2 SNEGSKA, per germline (reference sequence). This CDR3 is CSASRLGLNQPQHF. For the CDR3, the DNA is TGCAGTGCTAGTCGCTTGGGTTTGAATCAGCCCCAGCATTTT.

This chain links TRBV10-3 with TRBJ1-2; D unclear. V was pared by 6 bases and J by 0 bases, with 8 bases between. Germline V lookup: CDR1 ENHRY, CDR2 SYGVKD. The length of the CDR3 is 13 residues. CDR3 nucleotide sequence: TGTGCCATCAGCTCGATGGCTAACTATGGCTACACCTTC. Translating gives CAISSMANYGYTF.

This chain uses TRBV20-1 with TRBJ2-5; 8 bases fit TRBD2. Unmatched junction bases numbered 9, after V lost 6 bases and J lost 0 bases. Germline V gene lookup returns CDR1 DFQATT and CDR2 SNEGSKA (reference sequence). CDR3 size: 15 residues. The CDR3 region has the DNA TGCAGTGCCCGGGAGGGACGGCCGTACCAAGAGACCCAGTACTTC. This sequence encodes CSAREGRPYQETQYF.

The chain couples TRBV9 to TRBJ1-2; 8 bases are a match to TRBD1. The CDR3 is 15 residues long. V lost 0 bases, J lost 4 bases, and 5 bases stayed unmatched. The germline V gene encodes CDR1 SGDLS and CDR2 YYNGEE. CDR3 nucleotides: TGTGCCAGCAGCGTAGGGGCAGGGGGCAGCTATGGCTACACCTTC. As protein: CASSVGAGGSYGYTF.

This clonotype was seen repeatedly, ten times or more. The V call is TRBV6-6, the J call TRBJ2-7, with unresolved D. The V gene lost 7 bases and the J gene lost 6 bases, with 10 bases spanning the gap. The CDR3 length is 11 residues. The V gene's germline CDR1 is MNHNY and CDR2 SVGAGI (reference sequence). CDR3 in amino acids: CASTLRGEQYF. CDR3 nucleotides: TGTGCCAGCACCCTCCGCGGCGAGCAGTACTTC.

The rearrangement uses TRBV7-2 and TRBJ2-4, with D perhaps matching TRBD2 (6 bases). Germline assignment: CDR1 SGHTA and CDR2 FQGNSA. V lost 2 bases and J lost 0, with 11 bases in between. The CDR3 length is 16 residues. The CDR3: CASSLNGRLAKNIQYF. The CDR3 bases are TGTGCCAGCAGCTTAAACGGGAGATTAGCCAAAAACATTCAGTACTTC. The entire variable domain, with the rest obtained from reference TRBV7-2 and TRBJ2-4, is as follows: GAGVSQSPSNKVTEKGKDVELRCDPISGHTALYWYRQSLGQGLEFLIYFQGNSAPDKSGLPSDRFSAERTGGSVSTLTIQRTQQEDSAVYLCASSLNGRLAKNIQYFGAGTRLSVL.

This clonotype was observed a handful of times. The rearrangement joins TRBV5-4 to TRBJ1-1, with D tentatively TRBD1 (5 bases). The germline V gene encodes CDR1 SGHNT and CDR2 YYREEE (reference sequence). The CDR3 runs 13 residues. The V and J ends lost 3 bases and 5 bases respectively, with 11 bases between them. Here the CDR3 DNA reads TGTGCCAGCAGCTCAGGGATGGGGACTGAAGCTTTCTTT. Translation: CASSSGMGTEAFF.

The rearrangement joins TRBV7-3 to TRBJ1-6; no clear D. Trimming took off 2 bases at V and 7 bases at J, with 6 bases between the two ends. There are 13 residues in the CDR3. Germline V CDR1 and CDR2: SGHTA, FQGTGA. CDR3 DNA: TGTGCCAGCAGCTTAGGGGTAAATTCACCCCTCCACTTT. It translates to CASSLGVNSPLHF.

This clonotype was found many times. This rearrangement joins TRBV7-9 to TRBJ2-5; D is unclear. Germline CDR1 reads SEHNR; CDR2 reads FQNEAQ (reference sequence). CDR3 length equals 12 residues. Between the trimmed V and J ends, which lost 3 bases and 11 bases, there was a span of 13 bases. The CDR3 DNA reads as TGTGCCAGCAGCTTTCCAGACACGGAGCAGTACTTC. Its translation is CASSFPDTEQYF.

This rearrangement joins TRBV5-1 to TRBJ1-2; 8 bases agree with TRBD1. The CDR3 consists of 15 residues. Germline lookup yields CDR1 SGHRS and CDR2 YFSETQ. The V gene end was trimmed by 3 bases and the J gene end by 2 bases; junction bases not matched to a gene: 6. CDR3 sequence: CASSSTGTGNYGYTF. The CDR3 DNA reads TGCGCCAGCAGCTCGACCGGGACAGGAAACTATGGCTACACCTTC.

The sample holds a few counts of this clonotype. The chain employs TRBV28 and TRBJ2-1; unclear D gene. Germline CDR1 is MDHEN and CDR2 is SYDVKM. The germline V and J ends were trimmed by 8 bases and 5 bases, with 13 bases remaining between them. CDR3 length: 13 amino acids. CDR3 protein: CASHKRAHNEQFF. The CDR3, as DNA: TGTGCCAGCCACAAACGGGCTCACAATGAGCAGTTCTTC.

This chain links TRBV6-6 with TRBJ1-3; D gene unclear. V was pared by 7 bases and J by 4 bases, with 11 bases between. The CDR3 runs 13 residues. The germline gives CDR1 MNHNY, CDR2 SVGAGI (reference sequence). CDR3 sequence reads: CASILPGGNTIYF. The CDR3 nucleotides are TGTGCCAGCATCCTCCCTGGGGGAAACACCATATATTTT.